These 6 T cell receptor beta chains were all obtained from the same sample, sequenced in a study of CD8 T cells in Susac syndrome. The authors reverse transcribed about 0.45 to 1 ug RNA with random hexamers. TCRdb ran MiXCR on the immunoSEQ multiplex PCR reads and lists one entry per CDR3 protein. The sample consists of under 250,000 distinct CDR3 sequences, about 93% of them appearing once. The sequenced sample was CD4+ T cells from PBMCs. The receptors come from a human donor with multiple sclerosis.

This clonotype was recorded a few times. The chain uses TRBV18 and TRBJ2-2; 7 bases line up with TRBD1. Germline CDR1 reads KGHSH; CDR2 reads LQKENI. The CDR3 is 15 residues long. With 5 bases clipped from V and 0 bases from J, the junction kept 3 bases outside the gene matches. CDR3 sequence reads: CASSRGGANTGELFF. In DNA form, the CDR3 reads TGTGCCAGCTCAAGAGGGGGCGCGAACACCGGGGAGCTGTTTTTT. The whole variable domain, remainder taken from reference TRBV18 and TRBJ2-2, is NAGVMQNPRHLVRRRGQEARLRCSPMKGHSHVYWYRQLPEEGLKFMVYLQKENIIDESGMPKERFSAEFPKEGPSILRIQQVVRGDSAAYFCASSRGGANTGELFFGEGSRLTVL.

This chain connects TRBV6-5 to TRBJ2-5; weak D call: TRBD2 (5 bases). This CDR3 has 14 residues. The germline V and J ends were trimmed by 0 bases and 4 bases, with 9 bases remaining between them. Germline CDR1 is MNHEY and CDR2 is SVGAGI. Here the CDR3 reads CASSYSTGSETQYF. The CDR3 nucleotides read TGTGCCAGCAGTTACTCGACGGGGTCAGAGACCCAGTACTTC.

As DNA, the CDR3 is TGCAGCGGGACGACAGGGTTAACTGAAGCTTTCTTT. This encodes CSGTTGLTEAFF. The chain joins TRBV29-1 to TRBJ1-1; 7 positions match TRBD1. CDR3 length: 12 residues. Trimming removed 7 bases from V and 5 bases from J; junction bases left unmatched: 7. In germline, CDR1 is SQVTM, CDR2 ANQGSEA.

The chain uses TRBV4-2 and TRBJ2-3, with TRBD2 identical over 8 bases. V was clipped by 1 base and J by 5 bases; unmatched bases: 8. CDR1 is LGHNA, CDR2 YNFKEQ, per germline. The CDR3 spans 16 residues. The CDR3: CASSQGLRGAGDTQYF. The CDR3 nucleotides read TGTGCCAGCAGCCAAGGTTTGCGGGGGGCCGGAGATACGCAGTATTTT.

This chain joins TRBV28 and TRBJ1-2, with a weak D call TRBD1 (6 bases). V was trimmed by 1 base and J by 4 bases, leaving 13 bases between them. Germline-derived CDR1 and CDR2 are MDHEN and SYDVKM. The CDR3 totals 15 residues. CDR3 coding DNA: TGTGCCAGCAGTTTATTCGCTACAGGGACCTATGGCTACACCTTC. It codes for CASSLFATGTYGYTF.

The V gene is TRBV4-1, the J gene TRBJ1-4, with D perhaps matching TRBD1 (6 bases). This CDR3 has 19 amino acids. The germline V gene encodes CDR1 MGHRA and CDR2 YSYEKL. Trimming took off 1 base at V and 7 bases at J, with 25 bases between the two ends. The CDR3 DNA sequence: TGCGCCAGCAGCCAAGGCTCCTTCATTGGCAGGGGACGAAGTGAAAAACTGTTTTTT. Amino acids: CASSQGSFIGRGRSEKLFF.